Presented here are 25 T cell receptor beta chains from one specimen sequenced in a study of response to subunit inactivated influenza vaccine. TCRdb reprocessed the RT-PCR reads via MiXCR and lists one record per CDR3 protein. The table lists fewer than 600,000 distinct CDR3 sequences, approximately 6.9% of them singletons. The material sequenced was PBMCs from blood, taken around 2 years after vaccination. The receptors were gathered from a man aged 50 to 75 who received an inactivated influenza vaccine.

This clonotype was seen ten or more times. The V and J genes are TRBV29-1 and TRBJ1-1; no clear D gene. Germline V CDR1 and CDR2: SQVTM, ANQGSEA. V lost 3 bases and J 1 base, leaving 12 bases between the germline ends. This CDR3 is 14 amino acids long. CDR3: CSVDPWTGNTEAFF. CDR3 DNA: TGCAGCGTTGACCCCTGGACGGGGAACACTGAAGCTTTCTTT.

This clonotype showed up just a few times. The chain combines TRBV4-2 with TRBJ2-2; no clear D gene. The CDR3 is 14 residues long. V shed 0 bases and J shed 4 bases, with 6 bases lying between them. Germline V gene lookup returns CDR1 LGHNA and CDR2 YNFKEQ. The CDR3 sequence: CASSQERGTGELFF. Written as DNA, the CDR3 is TGTGCCAGCAGCCAAGAGCGAGGCACCGGGGAGCTGTTTTTT.

V usage is TRBV10-3 and J usage is TRBJ2-5; D may be TRBD1 (6 bases). This CDR3 region has 15 residues. CDR1 is ENHRY, CDR2 SYGVKD, per germline. Trimming took off 1 base at V and 4 bases at J, with 13 bases between the two ends. DNA for the CDR3: TGTGCCATCAGTGAGTACACAGGGAATCGAGAGACCCAGTACTTC. Amino acids: CAISEYTGNRETQYF.

The table lists this clonotype with a few counts. The V and J genes are TRBV15 and TRBJ1-4; 7 bases are a match to TRBD1. Germline assignment: CDR1 LNHNV and CDR2 YYDKDF (reference sequence). V trimming: 6 bases; J trimming: 5 bases; junction bases outside the gene matches: 3. This CDR3 region has 13 residues. The DNA for the CDR3 is TGTGCCACCAGAGACAGGGTCAATGAAAAACTGTTTTTT. It translates to CATRDRVNEKLFF. Based on the CDR3 plus reference TRBV15 and TRBJ1-4, the full variable domain is DAMVIQNPRYQVTQFGKPVTLSCSQTLNHNVMYWYQQKSSQAPKLLFHYYDKDFNNEADTPDNFQSRRPNTSFCFLDIRSPGLGDTAMYLCATRDRVNEKLFFGSGTQLSVL.

In this sample, this clonotype turned up a few times. The chain links TRBV28 to TRBJ2-1; no definite D call. V dropped 5 bases and J dropped 7 bases, with 15 bases sitting between them. The CDR3 extends over 14 amino acids. Germline CDR1 reads MDHEN; CDR2 reads SYDVKM. This CDR3 is CASSRSLLGNEQFF. CDR3 nucleotides: TGTGCCAGCAGTCGCTCACTTTTAGGGAATGAGCAGTTCTTC. Supplemented by reference TRBV28 and TRBJ2-1, the full variable domain reads DVKVTQSSRYLVKRTGEKVFLECVQDMDHENMFWYRQDPGLGLRLIYFSYDVKMKEKGDIPEGYSVSREKKERFSLILESASTNQTSMYLCASSRSLLGNEQFFGPGTRLTVL.

This clonotype has a count of ten or more. The chain combines TRBV6-1 with TRBJ2-1; a possible D gene is TRBD2 (7 bases). This CDR3 has 14 residues. Germline V gives CDR1 MNHNS, CDR2 SASEGT. With 6 bases removed from V and 1 base from J, the gap between germline ends came to 10 bases. For the CDR3, the DNA is TGTGCCAGCAGAGGGGGGGCATCCTACAATGAGCAGTTCTTC. Translation: CASRGGASYNEQFF.

This clonotype was seen a few times. The rearrangement uses TRBV9 and TRBJ1-1; no reliable D call. Looked up from germline, CDR1 is SGDLS and CDR2 is YYNGEE. The germline V and J ends were trimmed by 0 bases and 1 base, with 10 bases remaining between them. The CDR3 consists of 15 residues. The CDR3 loop is CASSVGGKTNTEAFF. The CDR3 DNA reads as TGTGCCAGCAGCGTAGGGGGTAAAACGAACACTGAAGCTTTCTTT.

This rearrangement joins TRBV20-1 to TRBJ2-7; 13 bases are shared with TRBD2. Losses at the gene ends were 3 bases for V and 2 bases for J; bases not matched to a gene: 7. This CDR3 is built from 16 residues. Germline V CDR1 and CDR2: DFQATT, SNEGSKA (reference sequence). Written as DNA, the CDR3 is TGCAGTGCTAGGGGGACTAGCGGGGATCGGACCTACGAGCAGTACTTC. The encoded protein is CSARGTSGDRTYEQYF.

V usage is TRBV6-1 and J usage is TRBJ2-4, with 7 bases lining up with TRBD1. The CDR3 runs to 16 residues. V dropped 7 bases and J dropped 0; count of bases not matched to a gene: 9. Per germline, CDR1 MNHNS and CDR2 SASEGT. The CDR3 here is CASTKGQLLAKNIQYF. CDR3 DNA sequence: TGTGCCAGCACCAAGGGACAGCTCCTAGCCAAAAACATTCAGTACTTC.

The chain combines TRBV7-2 with TRBJ1-3, with a possible D match to TRBD1 (6 bases). CDR3 length equals 16 residues. CDR1 is SGHTA and CDR2 is FQGNSA in the germline V gene. V dropped 5 bases and J dropped 0 bases, with 14 bases sitting between them. CDR3 sequence reads: CASSAGQRPSGNTIYF. DNA of the CDR3: TGTGCCAGCAGCGCCGGACAGAGACCCTCTGGAAACACCATATATTTT.

This clonotype has at least ten counts. This sequence joins TRBV12-3 or TRBV12-4 and TRBJ1-1; D is ambiguous. The length of the CDR3 is 14 residues. V was trimmed by 5 bases and J by 4 bases, leaving 14 bases between them. In DNA form, the CDR3 reads TGTGCCAGCAGTCCCGGCGGTGGAGGCACTGAAGCTTTCTTT. Amino acid sequence: CASSPGGGGTEAFF.

This clonotype was recorded many times. V and J are TRBV5-1 and TRBJ2-7; D unresolved. Germline CDR1 SGHRS, CDR2 YFSETQ. The CDR3 is made up of 14 amino acids. Trimming cost V 0 bases and J 0 bases, with 7 bases left between them. CDR3 coding DNA: TGCGCCAGCAGCTTGGGACAAATCTCCTACGAGCAGTACTTC. Encoded protein: CASSLGQISYEQYF. Full variable domain (missing parts from reference TRBV5-1 and TRBJ2-7): KAGVTQTPRYLIKTRGQQVTLSCSPISGHRSVSWYQQTPGQGLQFLFEYFSETQRNKGNFPGRFSGRQFSNSRSEMNVSTLELGDSALYLCASSLGQISYEQYFGPGTRLTVT.

This chain links TRBV6-1 with TRBJ2-5; D is possibly TRBD1 (5 bases). The CDR3 spans 14 residues. From germline, CDR1 is MNHNS and CDR2 SASEGT. V was pared by 4 bases and J by 2 bases, with 11 bases between. CDR3 bases: TGTGCCAGCAGTGGACAGAGAGCTCAAGAGACCCAGTACTTC. Protein product: CASSGQRAQETQYF.

This clonotype was seen many times. The chain combines TRBV2 with TRBJ2-4; D may be TRBD1 or TRBD2 (5 bases each). Trimming stripped 7 bases from V and 5 bases from J, with 12 bases between. Per the germline V gene, CDR1 is SNHLY and CDR2 is FYNNEI. This CDR3 comprises 13 residues. The CDR3 sequence is CASKEGRENIQYF. The CDR3 DNA is TGTGCCAGCAAAGAGGGGAGAGAAAACATTCAGTACTTC.

The chain employs TRBV6-2 or TRBV6-3 and TRBJ2-7; D may be TRBD2 (5 bases). The CDR3 covers 13 residues. In germline, CDR1 is MNHEY, CDR2 SVGEGT. V was pared by 10 bases and J by 2 bases, with 15 bases between. The CDR3 region is CATGEIATYEQYF. In nucleotides, the CDR3 is TGTGCCACCGGAGAAATAGCGACCTACGAGCAGTACTTC.

A few counts support this clonotype. The rearrangement uses TRBV7-2 and TRBJ2-2, with D unresolved. Germline lookup yields CDR1 SGHTA and CDR2 FQGNSA. The CDR3 has 15 residues. V gave up 5 bases and J gave up 5 bases, with 15 bases separating them. This CDR3 is CASSQTRLGTGELFF. In nucleotides, the CDR3 is TGTGCCAGCAGCCAAACGCGACTTGGGACCGGGGAGCTGTTTTTT. The whole variable domain, filled in from reference TRBV7-2 and TRBJ2-2, reads GAGVSQSPSNKVTEKGKDVELRCDPISGHTALYWYRQSLGQGLEFLIYFQGNSAPDKSGLPSDRFSAERTGGSVSTLTIQRTQQEDSAVYLCASSQTRLGTGELFFGEGSRLTVL.

The V call is TRBV3-1, the J call TRBJ2-1; D gene ambiguous. The germline V gene has CDR1 LGHDT and CDR2 YNNKEL (reference sequence). The ends were cut back, 0 bases at V and 11 bases at J, with 5 bases in the middle. CDR3 length equals 11 residues. CDR3 coding DNA: TGTGCCAGCAGCCAAGAAGGACAGCAGTTCTTC. As protein: CASSQEGQQFF.

This chain joins TRBV5-1 and TRBJ2-3; tentatively, D is TRBD1 (6 bases). Germline V lookup: CDR1 SGHRS, CDR2 YFSETQ. The CDR3 is 15 residues long. V shed 1 base and J shed 6 bases, with 15 bases lying between them. The CDR3 coding sequence is TGCGCCAGCAGCTTGCGCCTTTACAGGGCCGATACGCAGTATTTT. This codes for CASSLRLYRADTQYF.

The chain carries TRBV7-6 and TRBJ2-1; D is unclear. The ends were cut back, 1 base at V and 9 bases at J, with 16 bases in the middle. Germline V gene sequence: CDR1 SGHVS, CDR2 FNYEAQ. The CDR3 runs 15 residues. CDR3 protein: CASSLDLGQGIEQFF. The CDR3 DNA follows: TGTGCCAGCAGCTTAGACCTGGGTCAAGGTATTGAGCAGTTCTTC.

This clonotype was seen repeatedly, ten times or more. The J gene is TRBJ1-6, the V gene TRBV3-1; no firm D call. V was shortened by 1 base and J by 8 bases, with 15 bases between the two germline ends. Germline assignment: CDR1 LGHDT and CDR2 YNNKEL (reference sequence). The CDR3 sequence is 16 residues long. The CDR3 loop reads CASSQVFQSRDSPLHF. Here the CDR3 DNA reads TGTGCCAGCAGCCAAGTATTTCAATCCCGAGATTCACCCCTCCACTTT.

This clonotype has only a few counts. This chain uses TRBV28 with TRBJ1-3; D gene uncertain. Germline-derived CDR1 and CDR2 are MDHEN and SYDVKM. V lost 5 bases and J 0 bases, leaving 11 bases between the germline ends. This CDR3 comprises 15 residues. The CDR3 DNA reads as TGTGCCAGCAGTCAAACTCAACTCTCTGGAAACACCATATATTTT. Translated, it gives CASSQTQLSGNTIYF.

This clonotype was picked up a small number of times. The chain joins TRBV7-2 to TRBJ2-4; perhaps TRBD2 as D (5 bases). This CDR3 spans 16 amino acids. Germline V gene data show CDR1 as SGHTA and CDR2 as FQGNSA. Trimming left V 0 bases short and J 0 bases short, with 9 bases between. The CDR3 is CASSLAAGLAKNIQYF. CDR3 coding DNA: TGTGCCAGCAGCTTAGCTGCAGGACTAGCCAAAAACATTCAGTACTTC.

The chain has TRBV19 and TRBJ2-1; tentative D call: TRBD1 (5 bases). V was clipped by 6 bases and J by 0 bases, with 12 bases between them. Germline V lookup: CDR1 LNHDA, CDR2 SQIVND (reference sequence). The CDR3 has 15 amino acids. CDR3 sequence reads: CASRTDSSSYNEQFF. The CDR3 nucleotides read TGTGCCAGTAGAACCGACAGTAGCTCCTACAATGAGCAGTTCTTC.

Only a few counts were recorded for this clonotype. The V call is TRBV5-1, the J call TRBJ1-1, with D possibly being TRBD1 (5 bases). This CDR3 has 15 residues. Trimming stripped 4 bases from V and 0 bases from J, with 13 bases between. Germline-derived CDR1 and CDR2 are SGHRS and YFSETQ. The CDR3 region has the DNA TGCGCCAGCAGCACCGGGACTTGGATGAACACTGAAGCTTTCTTT. It codes for CASSTGTWMNTEAFF.

The chain carries TRBV4-3 and TRBJ1-5, with D hard to call. V gave up 0 bases and J gave up 1 base, with 7 bases separating them. CDR1 LGHNA and CDR2 YSLEER come from the germline V gene. There are 15 residues in the CDR3. The CDR3 bases are TGCGCCAGCAGCCAAGAGTCGGGGAGCAATCAGCCCCAGCATTTT. As protein: CASSQESGSNQPQHF.